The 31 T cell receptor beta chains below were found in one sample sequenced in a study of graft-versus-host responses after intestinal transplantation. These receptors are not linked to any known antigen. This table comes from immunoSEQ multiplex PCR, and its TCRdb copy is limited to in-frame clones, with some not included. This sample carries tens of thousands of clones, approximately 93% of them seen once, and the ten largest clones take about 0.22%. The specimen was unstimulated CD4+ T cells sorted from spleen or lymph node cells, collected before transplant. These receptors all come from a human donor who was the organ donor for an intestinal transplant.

In DNA, the CDR3 is TGTGCTAGTGGTTATTTCCCAAGCTCCTACGAGCAGTACTTC. This encodes CASGYFPSSYEQYF. The chain has TRBV12-5 and TRBJ2-7, with D hard to call. Per germline, CDR1 LGHNT and CDR2 FRNRAP. The CDR3 length is 14 residues. Trimming cost V 4 bases and J 0 bases, with 10 bases left between them.

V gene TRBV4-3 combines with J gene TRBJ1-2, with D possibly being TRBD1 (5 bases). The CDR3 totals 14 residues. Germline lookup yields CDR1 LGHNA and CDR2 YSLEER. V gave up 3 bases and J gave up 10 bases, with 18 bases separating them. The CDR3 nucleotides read TGCGCCAGCAGCCACATGAACCGAGGGGACTTCTACACCTTC. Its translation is CASSHMNRGDFYTF.

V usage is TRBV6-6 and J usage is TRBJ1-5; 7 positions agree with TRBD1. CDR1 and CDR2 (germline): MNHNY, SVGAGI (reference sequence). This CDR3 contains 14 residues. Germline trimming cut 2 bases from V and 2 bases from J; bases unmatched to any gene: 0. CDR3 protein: CASSYGQGNQPQHF. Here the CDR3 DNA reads TGTGCCAGCAGTTACGGACAGGGCAATCAGCCCCAGCATTTT.

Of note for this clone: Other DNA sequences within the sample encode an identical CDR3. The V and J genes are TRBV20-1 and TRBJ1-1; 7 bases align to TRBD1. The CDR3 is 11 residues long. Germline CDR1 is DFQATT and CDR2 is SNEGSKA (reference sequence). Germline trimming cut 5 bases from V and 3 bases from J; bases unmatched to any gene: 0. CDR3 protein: CSADRDTEAFF. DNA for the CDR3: TGCAGTGCTGACAGGGACACTGAAGCTTTCTTT.

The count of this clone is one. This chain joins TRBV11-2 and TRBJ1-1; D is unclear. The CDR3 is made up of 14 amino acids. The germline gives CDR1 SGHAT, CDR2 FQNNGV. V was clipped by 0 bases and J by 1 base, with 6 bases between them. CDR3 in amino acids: CASSLDWGNTEAFF. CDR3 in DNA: TGTGCCAGCAGCTTAGATTGGGGGAACACTGAAGCTTTCTTT.

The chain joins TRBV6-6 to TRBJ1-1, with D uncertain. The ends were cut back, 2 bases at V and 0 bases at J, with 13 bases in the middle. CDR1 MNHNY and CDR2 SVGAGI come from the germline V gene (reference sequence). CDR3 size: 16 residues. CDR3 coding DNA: TGTGCCAGCAGTTACGGTAGAGGACGGATGAACACTGAAGCTTTCTTT. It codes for CASSYGRGRMNTEAFF.

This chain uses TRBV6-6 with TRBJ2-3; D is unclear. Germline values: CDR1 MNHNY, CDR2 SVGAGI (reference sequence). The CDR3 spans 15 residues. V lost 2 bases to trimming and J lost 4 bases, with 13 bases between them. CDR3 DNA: TGTGCCAGCAGTTACACCCGGGCCTTGGCAGATACGCAGTATTTT. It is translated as CASSYTRALADTQYF.

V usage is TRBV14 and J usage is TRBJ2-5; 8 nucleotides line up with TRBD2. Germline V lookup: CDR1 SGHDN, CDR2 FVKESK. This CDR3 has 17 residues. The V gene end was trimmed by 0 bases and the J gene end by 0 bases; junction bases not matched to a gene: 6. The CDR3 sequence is CASSQERGTRYQETQYF. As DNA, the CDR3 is TGTGCCAGCAGCCAAGAGAGGGGGACTAGGTACCAAGAGACCCAGTACTTC.

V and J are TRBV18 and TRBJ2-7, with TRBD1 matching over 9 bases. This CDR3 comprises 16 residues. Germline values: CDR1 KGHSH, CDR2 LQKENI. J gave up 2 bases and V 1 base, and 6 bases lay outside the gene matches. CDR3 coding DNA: TGTGCCAGCTCACCACGTCTGACAGGGGGGACCTACGAGCAGTACTTC. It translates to CASSPRLTGGTYEQYF.

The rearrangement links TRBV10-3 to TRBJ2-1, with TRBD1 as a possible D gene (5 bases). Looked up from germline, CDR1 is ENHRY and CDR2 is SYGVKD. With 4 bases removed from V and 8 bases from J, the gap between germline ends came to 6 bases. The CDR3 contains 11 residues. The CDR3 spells CAISGGYEQFF. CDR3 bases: TGTGCCATCAGTGGGGGCTATGAGCAGTTCTTC.

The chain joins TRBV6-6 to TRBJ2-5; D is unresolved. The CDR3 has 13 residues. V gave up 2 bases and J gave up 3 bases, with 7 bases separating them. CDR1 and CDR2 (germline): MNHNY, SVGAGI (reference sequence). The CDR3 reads CASSYPREETQYF. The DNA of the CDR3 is TGTGCCAGCAGTTACCCCCGGGAAGAGACCCAGTACTTC.

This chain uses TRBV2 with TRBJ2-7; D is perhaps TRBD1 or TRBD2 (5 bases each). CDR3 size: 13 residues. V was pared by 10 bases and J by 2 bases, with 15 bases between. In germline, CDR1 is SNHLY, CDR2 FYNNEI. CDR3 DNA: TGTGCCACCGCCCGGGGACCAGCCTACGAGCAGTACTTC. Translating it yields CATARGPAYEQYF.

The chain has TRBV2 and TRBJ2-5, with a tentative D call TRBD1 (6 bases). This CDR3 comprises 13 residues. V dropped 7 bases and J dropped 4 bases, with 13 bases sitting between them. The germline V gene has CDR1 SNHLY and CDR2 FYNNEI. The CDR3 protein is CASNTGTGETQYF. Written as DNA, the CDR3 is TGTGCCAGCAACACAGGGACGGGAGAGACCCAGTACTTC.

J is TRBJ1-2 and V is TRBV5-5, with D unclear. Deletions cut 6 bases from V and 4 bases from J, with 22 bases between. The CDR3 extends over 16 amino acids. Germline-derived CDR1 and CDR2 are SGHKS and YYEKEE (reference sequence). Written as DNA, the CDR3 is TGTGCCAGCATGCGTACTATCTCGCGAAAGACCTATGGCTACACCTTC. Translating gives CASMRTISRKTYGYTF. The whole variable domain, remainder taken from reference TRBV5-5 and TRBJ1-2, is DAGVTQSPTHLIKTRGQQVTLRCSPISGHKSVSWYQQVLGQGPQFIFQYYEKEERGRGNFPDRFSARQFPNYSSELNVNALLLGDSALYLCASMRTISRKTYGYTFGSGTRLTVV.

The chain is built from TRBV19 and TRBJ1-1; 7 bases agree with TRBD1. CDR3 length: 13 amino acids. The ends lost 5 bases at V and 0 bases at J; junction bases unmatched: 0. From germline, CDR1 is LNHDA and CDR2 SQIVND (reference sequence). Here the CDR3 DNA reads TGTGCCAGTAGTGGGACAGTGAACACTGAAGCTTTCTTT. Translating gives CASSGTVNTEAFF.

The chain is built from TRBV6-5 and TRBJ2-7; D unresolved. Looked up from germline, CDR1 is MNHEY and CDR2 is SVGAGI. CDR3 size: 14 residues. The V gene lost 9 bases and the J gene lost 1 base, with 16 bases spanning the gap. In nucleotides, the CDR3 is TGTGCCAGTCGACTGCGACGTGAGTCCTACGAGCAGTACTTC. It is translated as CASRLRRESYEQYF.

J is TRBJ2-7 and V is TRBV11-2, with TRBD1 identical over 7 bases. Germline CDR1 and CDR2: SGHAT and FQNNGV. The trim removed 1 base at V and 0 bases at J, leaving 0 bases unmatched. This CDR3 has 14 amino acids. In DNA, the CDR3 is TGTGCCAGCAGCTTAGCAGGGGGCTCCTACGAGCAGTACTTC. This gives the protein CASSLAGGSYEQYF.

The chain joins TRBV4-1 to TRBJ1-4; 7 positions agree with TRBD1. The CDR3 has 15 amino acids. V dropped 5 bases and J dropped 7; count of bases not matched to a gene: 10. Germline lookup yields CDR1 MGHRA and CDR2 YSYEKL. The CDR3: CASSVRDSNSEKLFF. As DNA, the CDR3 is TGCGCCAGCAGCGTACGGGACAGCAACTCTGAAAAACTGTTTTTT.

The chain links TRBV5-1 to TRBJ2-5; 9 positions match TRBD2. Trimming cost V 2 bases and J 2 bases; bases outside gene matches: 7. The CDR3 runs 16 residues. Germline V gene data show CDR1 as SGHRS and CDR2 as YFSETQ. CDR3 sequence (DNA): TGCGCCAGCAGCTTTTTTAGCGGGGGACCGCAAGAGACCCAGTACTTC. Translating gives CASSFFSGGPQETQYF.

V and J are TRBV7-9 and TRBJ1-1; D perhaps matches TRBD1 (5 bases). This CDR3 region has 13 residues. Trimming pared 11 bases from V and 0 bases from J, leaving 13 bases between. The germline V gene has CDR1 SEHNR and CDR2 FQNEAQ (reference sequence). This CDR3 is CAVGGVMNTEAFF. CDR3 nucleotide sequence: TGTGCCGTGGGGGGGGTGATGAACACTGAAGCTTTCTTT.

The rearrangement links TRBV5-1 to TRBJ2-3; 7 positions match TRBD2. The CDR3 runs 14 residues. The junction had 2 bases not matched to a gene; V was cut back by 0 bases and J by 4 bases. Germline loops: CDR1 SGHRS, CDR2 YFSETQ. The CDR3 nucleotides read TGCGCCAGCAGCTTGGAAGCGGGGTCAGATACGCAGTATTTT. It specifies CASSLEAGSDTQYF.

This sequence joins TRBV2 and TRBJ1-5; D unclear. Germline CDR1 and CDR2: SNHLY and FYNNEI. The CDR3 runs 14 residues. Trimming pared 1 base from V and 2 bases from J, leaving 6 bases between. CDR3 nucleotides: TGTGCCAGCAGTGAAGGTGGGGGCAATCAGCCCCAGCATTTT. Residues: CASSEGGGNQPQHF.

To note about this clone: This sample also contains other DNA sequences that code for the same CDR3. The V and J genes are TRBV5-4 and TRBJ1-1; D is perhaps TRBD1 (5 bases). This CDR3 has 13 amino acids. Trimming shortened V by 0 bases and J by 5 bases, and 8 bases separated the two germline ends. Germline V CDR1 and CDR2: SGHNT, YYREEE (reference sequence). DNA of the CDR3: TGTGCCAGCAGCTTGGGGGGCGGAACTGAAGCTTTCTTT. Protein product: CASSLGGGTEAFF.

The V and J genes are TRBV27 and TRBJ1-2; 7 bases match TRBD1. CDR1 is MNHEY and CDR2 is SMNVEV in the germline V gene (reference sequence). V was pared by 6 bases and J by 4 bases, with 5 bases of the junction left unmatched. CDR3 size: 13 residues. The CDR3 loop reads CASSLTGAYGYTF. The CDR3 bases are TGTGCCAGCAGCCTAACAGGGGCCTATGGCTACACCTTC.

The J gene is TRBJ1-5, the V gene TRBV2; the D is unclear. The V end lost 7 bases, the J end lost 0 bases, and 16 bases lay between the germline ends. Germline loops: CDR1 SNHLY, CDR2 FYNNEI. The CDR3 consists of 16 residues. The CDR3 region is CASTQRRQISNQPQHF. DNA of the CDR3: TGTGCCAGCACTCAGAGGAGACAAATTAGCAATCAGCCCCAGCATTTT.

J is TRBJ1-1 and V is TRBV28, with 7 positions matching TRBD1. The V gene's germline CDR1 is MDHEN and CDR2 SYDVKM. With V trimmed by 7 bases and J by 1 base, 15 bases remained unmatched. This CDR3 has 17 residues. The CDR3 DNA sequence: TGTGCCAGCAACACCCGGGACAGAAAAAGGGAGAACACTGAAGCTTTCTTT. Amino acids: CASNTRDRKRENTEAFF.

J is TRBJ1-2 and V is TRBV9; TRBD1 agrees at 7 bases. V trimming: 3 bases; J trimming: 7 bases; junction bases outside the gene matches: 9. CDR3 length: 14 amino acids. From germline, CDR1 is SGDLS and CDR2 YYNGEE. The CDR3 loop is CASSGGTDTVGYTF. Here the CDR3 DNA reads TGTGCCAGCAGCGGAGGGACAGATACCGTTGGCTACACCTTC.

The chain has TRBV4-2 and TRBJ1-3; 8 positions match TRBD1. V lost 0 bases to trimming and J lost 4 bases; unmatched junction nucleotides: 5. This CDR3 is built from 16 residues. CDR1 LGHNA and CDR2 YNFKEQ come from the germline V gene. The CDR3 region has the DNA TGTGCCAGCAGCCAAGATGGGACAGGCTGGGGAAACACCATATATTTT. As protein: CASSQDGTGWGNTIYF.

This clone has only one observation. CDR3 protein: CASSQEGTGQDYGYTF. The CDR3 DNA reads as TGTGCCAGCAGCCAAGAAGGGACAGGGCAAGACTATGGCTACACCTTC. The rearrangement uses TRBV4-2 and TRBJ1-2, with 9 bases lining up with TRBD1. This CDR3 has 16 residues. V shed 0 bases and J 3 bases; nucleotides not matched to a gene: 5. CDR1 and CDR2 from the germline V gene are LGHNA and YNFKEQ.

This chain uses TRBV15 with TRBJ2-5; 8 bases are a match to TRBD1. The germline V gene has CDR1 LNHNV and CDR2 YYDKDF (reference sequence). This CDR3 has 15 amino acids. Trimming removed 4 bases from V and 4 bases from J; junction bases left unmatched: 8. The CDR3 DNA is TGTGCCACCAGCACCGGGACAGGAGGGTTAGAGACCCAGTACTTC. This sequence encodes CATSTGTGGLETQYF. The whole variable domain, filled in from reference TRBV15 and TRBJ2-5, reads DAMVIQNPRYQVTQFGKPVTLSCSQTLNHNVMYWYQQKSSQAPKLLFHYYDKDFNNEADTPDNFQSRRPNTSFCFLDIRSPGLGDTAMYLCATSTGTGGLETQYFGPGTRLLVL.

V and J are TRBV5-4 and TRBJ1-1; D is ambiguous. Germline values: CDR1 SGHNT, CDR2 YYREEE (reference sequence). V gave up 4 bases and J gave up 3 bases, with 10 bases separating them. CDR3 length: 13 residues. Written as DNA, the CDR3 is TGTGCCAGCAGCCTCGCAGCCCACACTGAAGCTTTCTTT. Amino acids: CASSLAAHTEAFF. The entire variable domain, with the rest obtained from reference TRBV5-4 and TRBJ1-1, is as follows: ETGVTQSPTHLIKTRGQQVTLRCSSQSGHNTVSWYQQALGQGPQFIFQYYREEENGRGNFPPRFSGLQFPNYSSELNVNALELDDSALYLCASSLAAHTEAFFGQGTRLTVV.